This T cell receptor (beta chain) was identified in a study of blood T cells in healthy people across ages. Findings and caveats of the study: Higher diversity, along with more naive CD4+ cells, distinguished long-lived donors from aged donors. Naive and antigen-experienced cells could not be conclusively compared, given unsorted PBMCs.

V was clipped by 4 bases and J by 3 bases, with 15 bases between them. The CDR3 runs 15 residues. Per germline, CDR1 SGHRS and CDR2 YFSETQ. Total RNA extraction produced at least 5.5 micrograms (per sample) for the study. Primers used in a second PCR of roughly 7 to 11 cycles were a sample-barcoded 5' primer and a J-beta primer mix. TCRdb reprocessed the 5' RACE reads with MiXCR, giving one entry per CDR3 protein. The data hold some 1.4 million distinct CDR3 sequences, with around two fifths observed a single time. This clonotype was seen a few times. Its cognate antigen is unknown. V usage is TRBV5-1 and J usage is TRBJ2-3; D remains ambiguous. Sequenced sample: blood. This TCR was sampled from a woman aged 18-29 years in good health. Here the CDR3 DNA reads TGCGCCAGCAGCCCGTGGGCGGCCGGGACAGATACGCAGTATTTT. Encoded protein: CASSPWAAGTDTQYF.